This T cell receptor (beta chain) is drawn from a study of T cell responses to AZD1222 COVID-19 vaccine. Regarding the study as a whole: White British people made up most donors, females outnumbered males, and clonal diversity was possibly underestimated.

In germline, CDR1 is MRHNA, CDR2 SNTAGT. The V segment lost 0 bases and the J segment 4 bases; nucleotides outside the gene matches: 1. CDR3 length: 15 residues. Regarding this clone: What it binds is not known.

Only in-frame clones appear in the TCRdb table, and some are missing; sequencing was by immunoSEQ multiplex PCR. The table has 150,000 or so clones, over 75% seen once. This clonotype originated in an adult in good health. This sample comprised peripheral blood, obtained on day 0 of AZD1222 vaccination. The chain has TRBV6-4 and TRBJ2-3; 10 nucleotides align to TRBD1. The DNA of the CDR3 is TGTGCCAGCAGTGACTCGACAGGGGGCGCAGATACGCAGTATTTT. It is translated as CASSDSTGGADTQYF.